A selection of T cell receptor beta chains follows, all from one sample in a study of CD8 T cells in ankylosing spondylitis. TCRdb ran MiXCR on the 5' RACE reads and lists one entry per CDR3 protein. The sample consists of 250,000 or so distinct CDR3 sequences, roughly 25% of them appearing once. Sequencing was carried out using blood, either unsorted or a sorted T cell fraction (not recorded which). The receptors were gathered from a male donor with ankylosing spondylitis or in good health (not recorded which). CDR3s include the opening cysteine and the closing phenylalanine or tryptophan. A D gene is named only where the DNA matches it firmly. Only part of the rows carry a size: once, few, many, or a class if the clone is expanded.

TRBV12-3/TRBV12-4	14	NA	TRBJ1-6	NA	CASSLLGENSPLHF	TGTGCCAGCAGTTTATTGGGGGAAAATTCACCCCTCCACTTT
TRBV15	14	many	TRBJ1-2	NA	CATSRDRHRDGYTF	TGTGCCACCAGCAGAGATCGACACAGGGATGGCTACACCTTC
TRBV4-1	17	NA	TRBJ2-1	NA	CASSQGLRGGSYNEQFF	TGCGCCAGCAGCCAAGGGTTGAGAGGGGGATCCTACAATGAGCAGTTCTTC
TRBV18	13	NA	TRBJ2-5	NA	CASSPGARETQYF	TGTGCCAGCTCACCCGGGGCAAGGGAGACCCAGTACTTC
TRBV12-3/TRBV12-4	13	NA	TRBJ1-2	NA	CASSFRDSYGYTF	TGTGCCAGCAGCTTCCGGGACTCCTATGGCTACACCTTC
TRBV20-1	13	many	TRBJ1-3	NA	CSARAMSGNTIYF	TGCAGTGCTAGAGCGATGTCCGGAAACACCATATATTTT
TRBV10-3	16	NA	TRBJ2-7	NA	CAISDVGRGGTYEQYF	TGTGCCATCAGTGATGTCGGAAGGGGGGGAACCTACGAGCAGTACTTC
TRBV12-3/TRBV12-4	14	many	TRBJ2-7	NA	CASSPGRKTYEQYF	TGTGCCAGCAGCCCGGGACGGAAAACCTACGAGCAGTACTTC
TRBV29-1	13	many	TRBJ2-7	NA	CSAVGQGGYEQYF	TGCAGCGCCGTTGGGCAGGGAGGCTACGAGCAGTACTTC
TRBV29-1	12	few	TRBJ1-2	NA	CSGRDASYGYTF	TGCAGCGGTAGGGACGCAAGCTATGGCTACACCTTC
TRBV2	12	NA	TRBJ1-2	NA	CASSPDGIGYTF	TGTGCCAGCAGTCCGGACGGAATTGGCTACACCTTC